Listed below are T cell receptor beta chains from one sample, sequenced in a study of massively parallel sequencing of T cell beta chains. A single record per CDR3 protein comes from TCRdb applying MiXCR to the 5' RACE reads. Of roughly 4,000 distinct CDR3 sequences in the sample, around two fifths were seen once. Sample: commercial RNA from peripheral blood pooled from many donors. Receptors originate from a pool of human donors in good health; the sample was commercial RNA pooled from many donors. The CDR3 runs from the conserved cysteine through the conserved F or W. A D gene is named only where the DNA matches it firmly. Size is omitted from some rows. Given values are once, few, many or a class for expanded clones.

d_call,v_call,clone_size,j_call,cdr3_aa,cdr3_nt
TRBD1,TRBV20-1,NA,TRBJ2-5,CSATRTGGYETQYF,TGCAGTGCTACCCGGACAGGGGGCTATGAGACCCAGTACTTC
TRBD1,TRBV29-1,once,TRBJ2-5,CSVEEGQGAGETQYF,TGCAGCGTTGAAGAGGGACAGGGGGCCGGGGAGACCCAGTACTTC
NA,TRBV20-1,medium-sized,TRBJ1-5,CSGGRSNQPQHF,TGCAGTGGAGGTAGGAGCAATCAGCCCCAGCATTTT
NA,TRBV5-1,NA,TRBJ2-5,CASSSRTEILETQYF,TGCGCCAGCAGCTCACGGACAGAAATATTAGAGACCCAGTACTTC
NA,TRBV27,NA,TRBJ1-5,CASSLFGPSNQPQHF,TGTGCCAGCAGTTTATTTGGTCCGAGCAATCAGCCCCAGCATTTT
NA,TRBV7-2,NA,TRBJ2-1,CASSTYGGNEQFF,TGTGCCAGCAGCACCTACGGGGGCAATGAGCAGTTCTTC
NA,TRBV29-1,medium-sized,TRBJ2-5,CSVLWGEETQYF,TGCAGCGTTCTCTGGGGAGAAGAGACCCAGTACTTC
NA,TRBV20-1,NA,TRBJ1-2,CSARAGGVGYTF,TGCAGTGCTAGAGCCGGGGGCGTGGGCTACACCTTC
NA,TRBV20-1,NA,TRBJ2-1,CSAGGRGYNEQFF,TGCAGTGCAGGGGGGCGGGGGTACAATGAGCAGTTCTTC
NA,TRBV28,NA,TRBJ2-7,CASSLFGRGDYEQYF,TGTGCCAGCAGTTTATTCGGCAGGGGAGACTACGAGCAGTACTTC
TRBD2,TRBV20-1,NA,TRBJ2-7,CSASRLAGTYEQYF,TGCAGTGCTAGTCGGCTAGCGGGGACCTACGAGCAGTACTTC
TRBD1,TRBV4-2,NA,TRBJ2-3,CASSQGTGGTDTQYF,TGTGCCAGCAGCCAAGGGACAGGGGGCACAGATACGCAGTATTTT
NA,TRBV29-1,NA,TRBJ2-1,CSVDSLGYEQFF,TGCAGCGTTGACTCTCTAGGCTATGAGCAGTTCTTC
NA,TRBV29-1,NA,TRBJ2-5,CSVALETQYF,TGCAGCGTCGCTCTAGAGACCCAGTACTTC
NA,TRBV2,NA,TRBJ2-7,CASSDTTGSNEQYF,TGTGCCAGCAGTGATACGACAGGTTCCAACGAGCAGTACTTC
NA,TRBV9,NA,TRBJ1-1,CASSPGDRTEAFF,TGTGCCAGCAGCCCGGGGGACCGCACTGAAGCTTTCTTT
NA,TRBV20-1,few,TRBJ1-2,CSAREGSNYGYTF,TGCAGTGCTAGAGAGGGCTCTAACTATGGCTACACCTTC
TRBD1,TRBV13,medium-sized,TRBJ1-5,CASSSDRDQPQHF,TGTGCCAGCAGCTCGGACAGGGACCAGCCCCAGCATTTT
NA,TRBV20-1,NA,TRBJ2-1,CSARVGAFDEQFF,TGCAGTGCTAGGGTGGGTGCCTTTGATGAGCAGTTCTTC
NA,TRBV12-3/TRBV12-4,NA,TRBJ2-7,CASSSGDTYEQYF,TGTGCCAGCAGTTCCGGGGATACCTACGAGCAGTACTTC
NA,TRBV29-1,large,TRBJ1-2,CSVEDPPWGYTF,TGCAGCGTTGAAGATCCCCCGTGGGGCTACACCTTC
NA,TRBV25-1,few,TRBJ1-1,CASSGRTEAFF,TGTGCCAGCAGTGGTCGCACTGAAGCTTTCTTT
NA,TRBV29-1,NA,TRBJ1-1,CSSRGGFNTEAFF,TGCAGCTCCCGCGGGGGTTTCAACACTGAAGCTTTCTTT
NA,TRBV5-1,few,TRBJ2-5,CASSLAGAETQYF,TGCGCCAGCAGCTTGGCGGGGGCGGAGACCCAGTACTTC
NA,TRBV5-1,NA,TRBJ2-2,CASSLLPGTKTGELFF,TGCGCCAGCAGCTTGCTCCCCGGGACAAAAACCGGGGAGCTGTTTTTT
TRBD1,TRBV10-3,NA,TRBJ2-1,CAIRTGTDNEQFF,TGTGCCATCAGAACCGGGACAGACAATGAGCAGTTCTTC
NA,TRBV2,NA,TRBJ1-5,CASSGGRTNQPQHF,TGTGCCAGCAGTGGGGGGCGGACCAATCAGCCCCAGCATTTT
NA,TRBV7-2,few,TRBJ2-1,CASSLWVRDNEQFF,TGTGCCAGCAGCTTATGGGTACGGGACAATGAGCAGTTCTTC
NA,TRBV10-2,few,TRBJ1-3,CASSELENTIYF,TGCGCCAGCAGTGAGCTAGAAAACACCATATATTTT
NA,TRBV11-1,NA,TRBJ2-5,CASSSETQYF,TGTGCCAGCAGCTCGGAGACCCAGTACTTC
NA,TRBV10-3,once,TRBJ2-2,CAITKDSGGELFF,TGTGCCATCACCAAGGACAGTGGCGGGGAGCTGTTTTTT
NA,TRBV13,NA,TRBJ1-1,CASSLGGTAAFF,TGTGCCAGCAGCTTAGGGGGTACCGCGGCTTTCTTT
NA,TRBV5-1,NA,TRBJ2-1,CASSSWAGEDNEQFF,TGCGCCAGCAGCTCCTGGGCAGGGGAGGACAATGAGCAGTTCTTC
NA,TRBV20-1,NA,TRBJ1-4,CSARGGQGGEKLFF,TGCAGTGCTAGGGGAGGGCAGGGAGGGGAAAAACTGTTTTTT
TRBD2,TRBV11-3,NA,TRBJ2-5,CASSLGTSVETQYF,TGTGCCAGCAGCTTAGGGACTAGCGTCGAGACCCAGTACTTC
NA,TRBV5-2,few,TRBJ2-7,CASKQGTSGTYEQYF,TGTGCCAGCAAACAAGGGACTAGCGGAACCTACGAGCAGTACTTC
NA,TRBV6-2/TRBV6-3,NA,TRBJ1-1,CASSYWQDAEAFF,TGTGCCAGCAGTTACTGGCAGGACGCTGAAGCTTTCTTT
TRBD1,TRBV10-1,NA,TRBJ1-5,CASSESGGGQPQHF,TGCGCCAGCAGTGAGTCAGGGGGCGGTCAGCCCCAGCATTTT
TRBD2,TRBV20-1,NA,TRBJ2-5,CSARSGSSQETQYF,TGCAGTGCTCGTAGCGGGAGTTCCCAAGAGACCCAGTACTTC
NA,TRBV13,few,TRBJ2-2,CASSPHLARELFF,TGTGCCAGCAGCCCCCATTTGGCGCGGGAGCTGTTTTTT
NA,TRBV29-1,medium-sized,TRBJ2-5,CSVSGADQETQYF,TGCAGCGTGTCCGGGGCGGACCAAGAGACCCAGTACTTC
TRBD1,TRBV11-3,few,TRBJ2-5,CASSFNRGETQYF,TGTGCCAGCAGCTTTAACAGGGGAGAGACCCAGTACTTC
TRBD1,TRBV10-3,NA,TRBJ2-1,CAISGQGADEQFF,TGTGCCATCAGTGGACAGGGGGCTGATGAGCAGTTCTTC
NA,TRBV19,NA,TRBJ1-2,CASSIVDGNYGYTF,TGTGCCAGTAGTATCGTCGACGGGAACTATGGCTACACCTTC
TRBD1,TRBV7-6,NA,TRBJ1-5,CASSLDGQGAQPQHF,TGTGCCAGCAGCTTAGACGGGCAGGGGGCCCAGCCCCAGCATTTT
NA,TRBV6-4,few,TRBJ2-6,CASSRPGTGANVLTF,TGTGCCAGCAGTCGACCAGGGACTGGGGCCAACGTCCTGACTTTC
NA,TRBV20-1,NA,TRBJ1-1,CSARDRSNTEAFF,TGCAGTGCTAGAGACAGGTCCAACACTGAAGCTTTCTTT
NA,TRBV5-1,NA,TRBJ2-5,CANSFTQTETQYF,TGCGCCAACAGCTTTACACAGACGGAGACCCAGTACTTC